These 22 T cell receptor beta chains originate from one sample sequenced in a study of blood T cell repertoires in COVID-19. The repertoire was sequenced with immunoSEQ multiplex PCR; TCRdb's copy has only in-frame clones and lacks some. The sample has roughly 180,000 clones, 85% to 90% seen once. Input material: peripheral blood. These receptor sequences come from a woman aged 30 to 39 with active or convalescent COVID-19.

J is TRBJ2-5 and V is TRBV7-9; unclear D gene. This CDR3 comprises 12 residues. CDR1 and CDR2 from the germline V gene are SEHNR and FQNEAQ (reference sequence). Trimming took 6 bases from V and 5 from J, leaving 10 bases between them. The CDR3 reads CASRPTGETQYF. CDR3 nucleotide sequence: TGTGCCAGCAGACCCACCGGGGAGACCCAGTACTTC. Supplemented by reference TRBV7-9 and TRBJ2-5, the full variable domain reads DTGVSQNPRHKITKRGQNVTFRCDPISEHNRLYWYRQTLGQGPEFLTYFQNEAQLEKSRLLSDRFSAERPKGSFSTLEIQRTEQGDSAMYLCASRPTGETQYFGPGTRLLVL.

J is TRBJ2-4 and V is TRBV5-1; a weak D match, TRBD2 (6 bases). Germline-derived CDR1 and CDR2 are SGHRS and YFSETQ. The CDR3 has 15 amino acids. V was clipped by 3 bases and J by 2 bases, with 12 bases between them. CDR3 sequence: CASSWGGDSKNIQYF. CDR3 DNA: TGCGCCAGCAGCTGGGGCGGGGATTCCAAAAACATTCAGTACTTC.

The chain employs TRBV27 and TRBJ2-7; 8 nucleotides match TRBD2. CDR1 MNHEY and CDR2 SMNVEV come from the germline V gene (reference sequence). V shed 3 bases, J shed 3 bases, and the junction held 1 base outside the gene matches. The CDR3 covers 13 residues. The CDR3 DNA reads as TGTGCCAGCAGTTTTGCGGGAGGCTACGAGCAGTACTTC. It yields the protein CASSFAGGYEQYF.

There are a few counts of this clone. In DNA form, the CDR3 reads TGTGCCAGCAGTTATAGTGAGACAGTGCCTAACTATGGCTACACCTTC. This translates into CASSYSETVPNYGYTF. The V call is TRBV7-9, the J call TRBJ1-2; D is possibly TRBD1 (5 bases). Trimming left V 6 bases short and J 0 bases short, with 17 bases between. The germline V gene encodes CDR1 SEHNR and CDR2 FQNEAQ (reference sequence). The length of the CDR3 is 16 residues.

This chain connects TRBV4-1 to TRBJ2-7; 10 positions agree with TRBD2. This CDR3 comprises 15 residues. Per the germline V gene, CDR1 is MGHRA and CDR2 is YSYEKL. Unmatched junction bases numbered 6, after V lost 2 bases and J lost 5 bases. CDR3 protein: CASSQLGLALNEQYF. DNA of the CDR3: TGCGCCAGCAGCCAACTGGGACTAGCGCTCAACGAGCAGTACTTC.

CDR3 in amino acids: CASSRTGAGYTF. The CDR3 bases are TGTGCCAGTAGTAGGACAGGGGCTGGCTACACCTTC. The rearrangement joins TRBV19 to TRBJ1-2, with 9 bases lining up with TRBD1. The CDR3 totals 12 residues. Germline-derived CDR1 and CDR2 are LNHDA and SQIVND (reference sequence). V lost 4 bases and J lost 7; bases outside the gene matches: 1. The full variable domain, rest sourced from reference TRBV19 and TRBJ1-2, is DGGITQSPKYLFRKEGQNVTLSCEQNLNHDAMYWYRQDPGQGLRLIYYSQIVNDFQKGDIAEGYSVSREKKESFPLTVTSAQKNPTAFYLCASSRTGAGYTFGSGTRLTVV.

The chain couples TRBV5-1 to TRBJ1-1, with D unclear. CDR3 size: 17 residues. CDR1 SGHRS and CDR2 YFSETQ come from the germline V gene. V lost 0 bases and J lost 0, with 15 bases in between. The CDR3 DNA reads TGCGCCAGCAGCTTGGTGGTCCGAGGAGGAATGAACACTGAAGCTTTCTTT. Translating gives CASSLVVRGGMNTEAFF.

The chain employs TRBV25-1 and TRBJ2-5; TRBD1 might be the D (6 bases). V shed 8 bases and J shed 2 bases, with 12 bases lying between them. The CDR3 totals 13 residues. The germline CDR1 and CDR2 sequences are MGHDK and SYGVNS. DNA for the CDR3: TGTGCCAGCGGCGCTAGGGGGCAAGAGACCCAGTACTTC. This codes for CASGARGQETQYF.

This clone was seen a handful of times. The V gene is TRBV6-5, the J gene TRBJ1-3; D unclear. The CDR3 has 11 amino acids. V lost 7 bases and J 6 bases, leaving 7 bases between the germline ends. Germline CDR1 is MNHEY and CDR2 is SVGAGI. This CDR3 is CASTVSNTIYF. DNA for the CDR3: TGTGCCAGCACAGTCTCAAACACCATATATTTT.

This chain links TRBV29-1 with TRBJ2-7, with 8 bases lining up with TRBD1. Losses at the gene ends were 7 bases for V and 4 bases for J; bases not matched to a gene: 9. The germline V gene encodes CDR1 SQVTM and CDR2 ANQGSEA. The CDR3 covers 13 residues. Written as DNA, the CDR3 is TGCAGCGCGCTGGGTTGGACAGGGTACGAGCAGTACTTC. This codes for CSALGWTGYEQYF.

The chain is built from TRBV4-1 and TRBJ2-7; TRBD1 matches at 10 bases. The CDR3 sequence is 15 residues long. V was clipped by 0 bases and J by 2 bases; unmatched bases: 1. Germline CDR1 and CDR2: MGHRA and YSYEKL. CDR3 bases: TGCGCCAGCAGCCAAGAAGGGACAGGGGCCTACGAGCAGTACTTC. It is translated as CASSQEGTGAYEQYF.

The chain uses TRBV4-1 and TRBJ2-1; possible D gene TRBD2, 7 bases. The CDR3 runs to 18 residues. Trimming left V 1 base short and J 2 bases short, with 18 bases between. Germline V CDR1 and CDR2: MGHRA, YSYEKL. CDR3 in DNA: TGCGCCAGCAGCCAAGTAGGGGGAGGGGGTTCCCCCTACAATGAGCAGTTCTTC. As protein: CASSQVGGGGSPYNEQFF.

The chain has TRBV4-2 and TRBJ1-2, with 10 bases fitting TRBD1. This CDR3 comprises 14 residues. V gave up 4 bases and J gave up 3 bases; unmatched junction bases: 2. Germline CDR1 LGHNA, CDR2 YNFKEQ. The CDR3 nucleotides read TGTGCCAGCAGCCCGGGACAGGGGTACTATGGCTACACCTTC. As protein: CASSPGQGYYGYTF.

This sequence joins TRBV4-1 and TRBJ2-7, with 8 bases identical to TRBD1. After removal of 0 bases from V and 3 bases from J, the junction contained 4 bases not matched to a gene. This CDR3 spans 15 amino acids. From germline, CDR1 is MGHRA and CDR2 YSYEKL. The CDR3 DNA sequence: TGCGCCAGCAGCCAAGATCAGGACAGGGTCTACGAGCAGTACTTC. Amino acid sequence: CASSQDQDRVYEQYF.

This clone was detected once. The chain couples TRBV5-8 to TRBJ1-4, with D possibly being TRBD1 (5 bases). Trimming pared 3 bases from V and 8 bases from J, leaving 17 bases between. This CDR3 comprises 15 residues. CDR1 and CDR2 from the germline V gene are SGHTS and YDEGEE. The CDR3 here is CASSWRGLKGEKLFF. CDR3 DNA: TGTGCCAGCAGCTGGAGGGGCCTCAAGGGGGAAAAACTGTTTTTT. Variable domain in full (rest from reference TRBV5-8 and TRBJ1-4): EAGVTQSPTHLIKTRGQQATLRCSPISGHTSVYWYQQALGLGLQFLLWYDEGEERNRGNFPPRFSGRQFPNYSSELNVNALELEDSALYLCASSWRGLKGEKLFFGSGTQLSVL.

V is TRBV3-1 (or the pseudogene TRBV3-2) and J is TRBJ2-5; TRBD2 agrees at 11 bases. V lost 1 base to trimming and J lost 0 bases; unmatched junction nucleotides: 10. The CDR3 loop spans 19 amino acids. CDR1 is LGHDT and CDR2 is YNNKEL in the germline V gene (reference sequence). The CDR3: CASSQGRSSGGTYQETQYF. The CDR3, as DNA: TGTGCCAGCAGCCAAGGGAGGTCTAGCGGGGGGACTTACCAAGAGACCCAGTACTTC.

This clone appeared once. This chain joins TRBV5-5 and TRBJ1-2, with D unclear. This CDR3 region has 16 residues. V lost 1 base and J 8 bases, leaving 21 bases between the germline ends. Germline CDR1 and CDR2: SGHKS and YYEKEE (reference sequence). CDR3 loop: CASSLSLDIEVRGYTF. CDR3 sequence (DNA): TGTGCCAGCAGCTTGTCCTTAGACATCGAAGTAAGAGGCTACACCTTC.

The CDR3 reads CASSYGDTIYF. The CDR3 nucleotides are TGTGCCAGCAGTTACGGAGACACCATATATTTT. The rearrangement links TRBV6-5 to TRBJ1-3, with D uncertain. The CDR3 runs 11 residues. Germline values: CDR1 MNHEY, CDR2 SVGAGI. V gave up 2 bases and J gave up 8 bases, with 4 bases separating them.

This clone was recorded once. The chain joins TRBV19 to TRBJ2-5; 8 bases are a match to TRBD1. The CDR3 totals 15 residues. Losses at the gene ends were 3 bases for V and 5 bases for J; bases not matched to a gene: 8. From germline, CDR1 is LNHDA and CDR2 SQIVND (reference sequence). The CDR3 coding sequence is TGTGCCAGTAGTATGGGTACAGGGGGACGGGAGACCCAGTACTTC. It translates to CASSMGTGGRETQYF.

The chain uses TRBV5-1 and TRBJ1-2; weak D call: TRBD1 (6 bases). Trimming removed 7 bases from V and 3 bases from J, with 22 bases in between. The V gene's germline CDR1 is SGHRS and CDR2 YFSETQ. The CDR3 spans 16 residues. The CDR3 coding sequence is TGCGCCAGCTATGGACGTAAGGGGGGGAGAGACTATGGCTACACCTTC. This gives the protein CASYGRKGGRDYGYTF.

DNA of the CDR3: TGTGCCAGCAGTGAGTCCCCCGGGACAGGGGGAGGAGATACGCAGTATTTT. Translated: CASSESPGTGGGDTQYF. The V and J genes are TRBV6-4 and TRBJ2-3, with 11 bases that match TRBD1. Germline V lookup: CDR1 MRHNA, CDR2 SNTAGT. The CDR3 runs to 17 residues. V lost 3 bases and J lost 5; bases outside the gene matches: 10.

The chain couples TRBV18 to TRBJ1-3; possibly TRBD1 for D (5 bases). This CDR3 is built from 15 residues. V lost 0 bases and J 3 bases, leaving 9 bases between the germline ends. Germline V gene lookup returns CDR1 KGHSH and CDR2 LQKENI. The CDR3 sequence is CASSPPAQVGNTIYF. The CDR3 DNA follows: TGTGCCAGCTCACCACCGGCACAGGTTGGAAACACCATATATTTT.